These 15 T cell receptor beta chains share one sample of origin, sequenced in a study of shared clonotypes between healthy human individuals. Repertoires were generated with immunoSEQ multiplex PCR, while TCRdb's copy carries only in-frame clones and drops some. The repertoire holds 400,000 to 600,000 clones, with roughly 95% as singletons. What was sequenced was naive CD4+ T cells sorted from blood. Subset meaning: CD45RA+ positively selected. Every receptor here comes from a woman in her twenties or thirties in good health.

The chain couples TRBV28 to TRBJ2-2; tentative D call: TRBD2 (6 bases). This CDR3 contains 16 residues. Per the germline V gene, CDR1 is MDHEN and CDR2 is SYDVKM. V was cut by 6 bases and J by 1 base, with 15 bases left in between. The CDR3 protein is CASSPRGAGNTGELFF. In DNA, the CDR3 is TGTGCCAGCAGCCCACGGGGAGCGGGGAACACCGGGGAGCTGTTTTTT.

This clone was detected once. V is TRBV28 and J is TRBJ1-5; D unclear. Germline assignment: CDR1 MDHEN and CDR2 SYDVKM. Trimming pared 5 bases from V and 2 bases from J, leaving 10 bases between. The CDR3 contains 14 residues. The CDR3, as DNA: TGTGCCAGCAGTCCCCACCAGGGCAATCAGCCCCAGCATTTT. It yields the protein CASSPHQGNQPQHF. Full variable domain (missing parts from reference TRBV28 and TRBJ1-5): DVKVTQSSRYLVKRTGEKVFLECVQDMDHENMFWYRQDPGLGLRLIYFSYDVKMKEKGDIPEGYSVSREKKERFSLILESASTNQTSMYLCASSPHQGNQPQHFGDGTRLSIL.

CDR3 sequence: CASSPDRASSDTQYF. The DNA of the CDR3 is TGTGCCAGCAGTCCGGACAGAGCTAGCAGTGATACGCAGTATTTT. The J gene is TRBJ2-3, the V gene TRBV28, with a weak D call TRBD1 (6 bases). The V gene's germline CDR1 is MDHEN and CDR2 SYDVKM. V gave up 5 bases and J gave up 6 bases, with 18 bases separating them. The CDR3 has 15 amino acids.

The rearrangement uses TRBV20-1 and TRBJ2-7; a weak D match, TRBD1 (5 bases). This CDR3 comprises 11 residues. The V end lost 4 bases, the J end lost 4 bases, and 8 bases lay between the germline ends. Germline V gene sequence: CDR1 DFQATT, CDR2 SNEGSKA (reference sequence). CDR3 sequence (DNA): TGCAGTGCTAATCCAGGGTACGAGCAGTACTTC. Translated, it gives CSANPGYEQYF.

The genes are TRBV7-9 and TRBJ2-3; no clear D. V was cut by 4 bases and J by 2 bases, with 13 bases left in between. The CDR3 runs 15 residues. The germline V gene has CDR1 SEHNR and CDR2 FQNEAQ (reference sequence). The DNA of the CDR3 is TGTGCCAGCAGCTCCAAGGCCGGATTCACAGATACGCAGTATTTT. Translated: CASSSKAGFTDTQYF.

The rearrangement joins TRBV29-1 to TRBJ2-5; D is unclear. The CDR3 has 14 amino acids. Germline CDR1 is SQVTM and CDR2 is ANQGSEA. The ends were cut back, 4 bases at V and 3 bases at J, with 15 bases in the middle. CDR3 sequence: CSVADPIPKETQYF. For the CDR3, the DNA is TGCAGCGTTGCGGACCCCATCCCTAAAGAGACCCAGTACTTC.

The chain links TRBV6-5 to TRBJ2-5, with D unresolved. The CDR3 is 14 amino acids. Per germline, CDR1 MNHEY and CDR2 SVGAGI. Trimming shortened V by 0 bases and J by 5 bases, and 10 bases separated the two germline ends. For the CDR3, the DNA is TGTGCCAGCAGTTACTCGCTCAGCTTGGAGACCCAGTACTTC. It codes for CASSYSLSLETQYF.

The rearrangement joins TRBV4-2 to TRBJ1-1; possibly TRBD1 for D (6 bases). CDR1 is LGHNA, CDR2 YNFKEQ, per germline. This CDR3 contains 17 residues. V was pared by 3 bases and J by 4 bases, with 21 bases between. CDR3 nucleotide sequence: TGTGCCAGCAGCCACCCCTCGGGACAAGCGGACCCCACTGAAGCTTTCTTT. It encodes CASSHPSGQADPTEAFF.

The gene calls are TRBV6-1 and TRBJ2-7, with 9 bases fitting TRBD2. The germline V gene encodes CDR1 MNHNS and CDR2 SASEGT. Trimming at V came to 7 bases and at J to 4 bases, leaving 11 bases not matched to a gene. The CDR3 is 15 amino acids. Here the CDR3 DNA reads TGTGCCAGCAAAACCGGGACTAGCAGACTTTACGAGCAGTACTTC. As protein: CASKTGTSRLYEQYF.

The CDR3 DNA follows: TGTGCCAGCAGCGGACAGGGTAACGAAAAACTGTTTTTT. It specifies CASSGQGNEKLFF. This chain joins TRBV6-5 and TRBJ1-4; 8 bases agree with TRBD1. The CDR3 runs 13 residues. The trim removed 6 bases at V and 8 bases at J, leaving 5 bases unmatched. Looked up from germline, CDR1 is MNHEY and CDR2 is SVGAGI.

The gene calls are TRBV6-5 and TRBJ1-5; perhaps TRBD1 as D (5 bases). V gave up 6 bases and J gave up 3 bases, with 12 bases separating them. The CDR3 is 14 residues long. In germline, CDR1 is MNHEY, CDR2 SVGAGI. The CDR3 is CASRAGGNNQPQHF. Written as DNA, the CDR3 is TGTGCCAGCAGGGCGGGGGGTAACAATCAGCCCCAGCATTTT.

This clone was picked up one time. The chain joins TRBV15 to TRBJ2-3; the match to TRBD2 covers 8 bases. Germline CDR1 and CDR2: LNHNV and YYDKDF (reference sequence). V lost 0 bases, J lost 8 bases, and 19 bases stayed unmatched. The CDR3 covers 19 residues. This chain's CDR3 is CATSRDLSASGYTRGTQYF. As DNA, the CDR3 is TGTGCCACCAGCAGAGATCTTTCGGCTAGCGGGTATACTCGTGGTACGCAGTATTTT.

The chain recombines TRBV7-3 with TRBJ2-6, with 7 bases identical to TRBD1. The CDR3 covers 17 residues. With V trimmed by 1 base and J by 2 bases, 5 bases remained unmatched. CDR1 and CDR2 from the germline V gene are SGHTA and FQGTGA. The CDR3 spells CASSLRQGDTGANVLTF. CDR3 bases: TGTGCCAGCAGCTTAAGACAGGGTGATACTGGGGCCAACGTCCTGACTTTC.

The rearrangement links TRBV19 to TRBJ1-2; D gene ambiguous. The CDR3 runs 12 residues. Germline V gene sequence: CDR1 LNHDA, CDR2 SQIVND (reference sequence). V shed 9 bases and J shed 3 bases, with 11 bases lying between them. CDR3 DNA: TGTGCCAGCGCGCCCGGCCACTATGGCTACACCTTC. It is translated as CASAPGHYGYTF.

The V call is TRBV9, the J call TRBJ2-3; D uncertain. V shed 1 base and J shed 0 bases, with 6 bases lying between them. The CDR3 is 14 amino acids. Looked up from germline, CDR1 is SGDLS and CDR2 is YYNGEE. The CDR3 spells CASSVRQSTDTQYF. Written as DNA, the CDR3 is TGTGCCAGCAGCGTAAGGCAGAGCACAGATACGCAGTATTTT.